This T cell receptor (beta chain) derives from a study of OX40 agonist ivuxolimab in advanced cancers. In the study overall: Among those enrolled, mean age was approximately 62 years (range about 23 to 90) and 82.7% were male. Partial responses were achieved by three patients, of whom one had hepatocellular carcinoma and two had cutaneous melanoma.

Assay: immunoSEQ multiplex PCR; the TCRdb copy retains only in-frame clones and omits some. The data contain 70,000 or so clones, 84% of them singletons. This clone occurred once. People who had autoimmune disease history or systemic immunosuppression were excluded. At baseline, cycle 4 day 1, and cycle 7 day 1, blood was sampled. This CDR3 is 15 amino acids long. The J segment lost 6 bases and the V segment lost 5 bases, leaving 6 bases of the junction unmatched. Germline CDR1 LNHDA, CDR2 SQIVND (reference sequence). J is TRBJ2-1 and V is TRBV19; 11 nucleotides match TRBD2. This receptor was obtained from an adult with an advanced solid tumor such as melanoma, head and neck, liver or kidney cancer. This sample comprised CD4+ or CD8+ T cells sorted from blood, obtained in a trial of the OX40 agonist ivuxolimab. In nucleotides, the CDR3 is TGTGCCAGTAGTGTGGGACTAGCGGCTATCAATGAGCAGTTCTTC. The encoded protein is CASSVGLAAINEQFF.